Presented here are 25 T cell receptor beta chains from one specimen sequenced in a study of blood T cell repertoires in COVID-19. Some clones are missing from TCRdb's copy, which holds only in-frame ones; the method was immunoSEQ multiplex PCR. The data show hundreds of thousands of clones, about 88% seen once. Specimen: PBMCs or T cells enriched from blood (not recorded which). These TCRs come from a woman aged 18-29 years who had been exposed to COVID-19.

This chain joins TRBV3-1 (or the pseudogene TRBV3-2) and TRBJ2-7, with D perhaps matching TRBD1 (8 bases). The CDR3 is 13 amino acids. V gave up 8 bases and J gave up 5 bases, with 16 bases separating them. CDR1 is LGHDT, CDR2 YNNKEL, per germline (reference sequence). The CDR3 DNA reads TGTGCCAGCTCCAGACAGGGGAGGGACGAGCAGTACTTC. It codes for CASSRQGRDEQYF.

The CDR3: CASGSYRDRDPAFF. The CDR3 DNA sequence: TGTGCCAGCGGCTCCTACCGGGACAGGGACCCGGCTTTCTTT. The chain links TRBV19 to TRBJ1-1; TRBD1 matches at 9 bases. The junction had 16 bases not matched to a gene; V was cut back by 9 bases and J by 11 bases. From germline, CDR1 is LNHDA and CDR2 SQIVND (reference sequence). CDR3 length: 14 residues. Full variable domain (outside the CDR3, taken from reference TRBV19 and TRBJ1-1): DGGITQSPKYLFRKEGQNVTLSCEQNLNHDAMYWYRQDPGQGLRLIYYSQIVNDFQKGDIAEGYSVSREKKESFPLTVTSAQKNPTAFYLCASGSYRDRDPAFFGQGTRLTVV.

This chain connects TRBV6-2 or TRBV6-3 to TRBJ2-1; a possible D gene is TRBD2 (5 bases). CDR3 length: 12 residues. Germline V gene data show CDR1 as MNHEY and CDR2 as SVGEGT. The germline V and J ends were trimmed by 4 bases and 8 bases, with 9 bases remaining between them. The CDR3 sequence: CASSSLSDEQFF. For the CDR3, the DNA is TGTGCCAGCAGTTCCCTTAGCGATGAGCAGTTCTTC.

The chain couples TRBV5-6 to TRBJ2-1; D is possibly TRBD2 (5 bases). Germline V gene lookup returns CDR1 SGHDT and CDR2 YYEEEE. This CDR3 is 13 amino acids long. V lost 0 bases and J lost 6, with 7 bases in between. DNA of the CDR3: TGTGCCAGCAGCTTGGGACGGGGCAATGAGCAGTTCTTC. Translation gives CASSLGRGNEQFF.

This clone was found a few times. The chain carries TRBV18 and TRBJ2-7; 9 bases match TRBD2. V trimming: 0 bases; J trimming: 0 bases; junction bases outside the gene matches: 0. The CDR3 is 15 residues long. The V gene's germline CDR1 is KGHSH and CDR2 LQKENI. CDR3 in DNA: TGTGCCAGCTCACCACCGGGACTAGCCTCCTACGAGCAGTACTTC. It specifies CASSPPGLASYEQYF.

V gene TRBV18 combines with J gene TRBJ1-1; 9 nucleotides line up with TRBD1. Germline CDR1 and CDR2: KGHSH and LQKENI. With 2 bases clipped from V and 2 bases from J, the junction kept 6 bases outside the gene matches. The CDR3 is 16 residues long. The CDR3 DNA follows: TGTGCCAGCTCACCAGGGGACAGGGTATTTAACACTGAAGCTTTCTTT. Protein product: CASSPGDRVFNTEAFF.

The V call is TRBV28, the J call TRBJ2-2; the D gene is possibly TRBD1 (7 bases). The CDR3 consists of 12 residues. The germline V gene encodes CDR1 MDHEN and CDR2 SYDVKM. V lost 7 bases, J lost 7 bases, and 10 bases lay in between. The CDR3 sequence is CASIQGGGELFF. The CDR3 region has the DNA TGTGCCAGCATCCAGGGGGGCGGGGAGCTGTTTTTT.

This chain connects TRBV28 to TRBJ2-6, with 8 bases matching TRBD2. CDR1 is MDHEN and CDR2 is SYDVKM in the germline V gene. V was clipped by 6 bases and J by 4 bases; unmatched bases: 8. The CDR3 loop spans 16 amino acids. CDR3 sequence: CASSPRGGPGANVLTF. CDR3 in DNA: TGTGCCAGCAGCCCCCGGGGGGGACCCGGGGCCAACGTCCTGACTTTC. Full variable domain (outside the CDR3, taken from reference TRBV28 and TRBJ2-6): DVKVTQSSRYLVKRTGEKVFLECVQDMDHENMFWYRQDPGLGLRLIYFSYDVKMKEKGDIPEGYSVSREKKERFSLILESASTNQTSMYLCASSPRGGPGANVLTFGAGSRLTVL.

This chain uses TRBV27 with TRBJ1-3; D not certain. The CDR3 covers 13 residues. Trimming took off 5 bases at V and 0 bases at J, with 5 bases between the two ends. Germline lookup yields CDR1 MNHEY and CDR2 SMNVEV (reference sequence). Here the CDR3 reads CASSVSSGNTIYF. The CDR3 DNA reads as TGTGCCAGCAGTGTGAGCTCTGGAAACACCATATATTTT.

V is TRBV19 and J is TRBJ1-1; TRBD1 might be the D (5 bases). V lost 1 base, J lost 4 bases, and 13 bases lay in between. CDR1 and CDR2 from the germline V gene are LNHDA and SQIVND (reference sequence). The CDR3 runs 15 residues. This CDR3 is CASSIGQGWFTEAFF. CDR3 bases: TGTGCCAGTAGTATAGGGCAGGGATGGTTCACTGAAGCTTTCTTT.

This chain connects TRBV6-5 to TRBJ1-2, with 7 bases aligning to TRBD1. The V and J ends lost 7 bases and 3 bases, in that order; junction bases with no gene match: 11. Looked up from germline, CDR1 is MNHEY and CDR2 is SVGAGI. The CDR3 length is 15 residues. CDR3 bases: TGTGCCAGCAAAAGTGGCGGAGGACAGGACTATGGCTACACCTTC. Its translation is CASKSGGGQDYGYTF.

V is TRBV19 and J is TRBJ2-1, with 8 bases matching TRBD1. The CDR3 runs to 15 residues. Trimming removed 10 bases from V and 3 bases from J; junction bases left unmatched: 11. Germline CDR1 reads LNHDA; CDR2 reads SQIVND (reference sequence). The CDR3 here is CANKAGTGDYNEQFF. The CDR3, as DNA: TGTGCCAATAAGGCCGGGACAGGAGACTACAATGAGCAGTTCTTC. The full variable domain, its missing parts supplied by reference TRBV19 and TRBJ2-1, is DGGITQSPKYLFRKEGQNVTLSCEQNLNHDAMYWYRQDPGQGLRLIYYSQIVNDFQKGDIAEGYSVSREKKESFPLTVTSAQKNPTAFYLCANKAGTGDYNEQFFGPGTRLTVL.

The chain links TRBV7-2 to TRBJ1-4; D gene uncertain. This CDR3 comprises 13 residues. CDR1 is SGHTA and CDR2 is FQGNSA in the germline V gene. Trimming removed 4 bases at V and 5 bases at J, with 8 bases between. The CDR3 DNA reads TGTGCCAGCAGCTCAGGATTCAATGAAAAACTGTTTTTT. Protein sequence: CASSSGFNEKLFF.

The chain has TRBV18 and TRBJ1-6; D perhaps matches TRBD1 (6 bases). The germline CDR1 and CDR2 sequences are KGHSH and LQKENI. The ends were cut back, 4 bases at V and 10 bases at J, with 11 bases in the middle. The CDR3 consists of 13 residues. CDR3 nucleotide sequence: TGTGCCAGCTCACTCACAGGGTACTCACCCCTCCACTTT. Protein product: CASSLTGYSPLHF.

This sequence joins TRBV7-2 and TRBJ2-1; the match to TRBD2 covers 9 bases. The CDR3 is 19 residues long. Germline CDR1 is SGHTA and CDR2 is FQGNSA. Unmatched junction bases numbered 13, after V lost 4 bases and J lost 0 bases. Written as DNA, the CDR3 is TGTGCCAGCAGCTCCCCCGCGGGTAGCGGGGGCTCCTCCTACAATGAGCAGTTCTTC. Its protein product is CASSSPAGSGGSSYNEQFF.

The chain couples TRBV14 to TRBJ2-1; 9 nucleotides match TRBD1. The V gene end was trimmed by 3 bases and the J gene end by 6 bases; junction bases not matched to a gene: 0. This CDR3 spans 13 amino acids. Germline CDR1 SGHDN, CDR2 FVKESK. CDR3 amino acids: CASSQDRGNEQFF. CDR3 bases: TGTGCCAGCAGCCAGGACAGGGGCAATGAGCAGTTCTTC.

This chain links TRBV7-2 with TRBJ2-3, with TRBD1 matching 7 bases. The CDR3 is 15 amino acids. J gave up 4 bases and V 4 bases, and 8 bases lay outside the gene matches. Germline loops: CDR1 SGHTA, CDR2 FQGNSA. The CDR3 bases are TGTGCCAGCAGCTCCAGACAGGGTGGTTCAGATACGCAGTATTTT. It codes for CASSSRQGGSDTQYF. Full variable domain (missing parts from reference TRBV7-2 and TRBJ2-3): GAGVSQSPSNKVTEKGKDVELRCDPISGHTALYWYRQSLGQGLEFLIYFQGNSAPDKSGLPSDRFSAERTGGSVSTLTIQRTQQEDSAVYLCASSSRQGGSDTQYFGPGTRLTVL.

This chain uses TRBV5-1 with TRBJ1-1; D is unresolved. The CDR3 extends over 13 amino acids. V lost 6 bases, J lost 5 bases, and 14 bases lay in between. CDR1 is SGHRS and CDR2 is YFSETQ in the germline V gene. CDR3 amino acids: CASTLERGTEAFF. Here the CDR3 DNA reads TGCGCCAGCACCCTTGAGCGGGGTACTGAAGCTTTCTTT. The full variable domain, in which reference TRBV5-1 and TRBJ1-1 provide the parts outside the CDR3, is KAGVTQTPRYLIKTRGQQVTLSCSPISGHRSVSWYQQTPGQGLQFLFEYFSETQRNKGNFPGRFSGRQFSNSRSEMNVSTLELGDSALYLCASTLERGTEAFFGQGTRLTVV.

This clone turned up a few times. The rearrangement links TRBV5-1 to TRBJ2-7; 7 bases are shared with TRBD2. In germline, CDR1 is SGHRS, CDR2 YFSETQ. The trim removed 0 bases at V and 5 bases at J, leaving 8 bases unmatched. The CDR3 is 15 residues long. For the CDR3, the DNA is TGCGCCAGCAGCTTGGAGGGGCGGGGGAGCCACGAGCAGTACTTC. It codes for CASSLEGRGSHEQYF.

The chain recombines TRBV4-3 with TRBJ1-4; D is undetermined. V was trimmed by 4 bases and J by 0 bases, leaving 9 bases between them. This CDR3 contains 15 residues. Germline lookup yields CDR1 LGHNA and CDR2 YSLEER. Written as DNA, the CDR3 is TGCGCCAGCAGCCGAAGCCTCTCAACTAATGAAAAACTGTTTTTT. As protein: CASSRSLSTNEKLFF.

The chain carries TRBV27 and TRBJ2-3; 8 bases map to TRBD2. The CDR3 extends over 17 amino acids. After removal of 3 bases from V and 2 bases from J, the junction contained 10 bases not matched to a gene. Germline V gene sequence: CDR1 MNHEY, CDR2 SMNVEV (reference sequence). The DNA for the CDR3 is TGTGCCAGCAGTTTGTCCTGGGCGGGGGGAATCACAGATACGCAGTATTTT. This translates into CASSLSWAGGITDTQYF.

The genes are TRBV3-1 (or the pseudogene TRBV3-2) and TRBJ2-2; TRBD1 aligns across 9 bases. With 4 bases clipped from V and 2 bases from J, the junction kept 8 bases outside the gene matches. This CDR3 spans 17 amino acids. Germline V gene data show CDR1 as LGHDT and CDR2 as YNNKEL (reference sequence). As DNA, the CDR3 is TGTGCCAGCAGCCGACTACAGGGGGCGGGTAACACCGGGGAGCTGTTTTTT. Protein: CASSRLQGAGNTGELFF.

This chain connects TRBV5-1 to TRBJ1-4; tentative D call: TRBD1 (6 bases). The CDR3 spans 16 residues. Germline loops: CDR1 SGHRS, CDR2 YFSETQ. V lost 0 bases, J lost 6 bases, and 15 bases lay in between. The DNA for the CDR3 is TGCGCCAGCAGCTTGGGGTCACAGGGTAGGGATGAAAAACTGTTTTTT. Its translation: CASSLGSQGRDEKLFF.

The J gene is TRBJ2-1, the V gene TRBV5-1; TRBD2 agrees at 9 bases. In germline, CDR1 is SGHRS, CDR2 YFSETQ. The CDR3 runs 15 residues. V shed 4 bases, J shed 4 bases, and the junction held 6 bases outside the gene matches. This chain's CDR3 is CASSHLAGIYNEQFF. The DNA for the CDR3 is TGCGCCAGCAGCCATCTAGCGGGGATTTACAATGAGCAGTTCTTC.

The J gene is TRBJ2-7, the V gene TRBV2, with 8 bases that match TRBD2. The CDR3 is 16 amino acids. The germline CDR1 and CDR2 sequences are SNHLY and FYNNEI. Losses at the gene ends were 1 base for V and 4 bases for J; bases not matched to a gene: 9. The CDR3 loop is CASSEVQGLGPYEQYF. The CDR3 DNA is TGTGCCAGCAGTGAAGTGCAGGGACTAGGACCATACGAGCAGTACTTC.